This passage covers 26 T cell receptor beta chains from one sample sequenced in a study of spatial heterogeneity in lung cancer. Time point denoted: blood at routine non-recurrence follow-up after resection. Sequencing of whole RNA from tumor, nontumor lung or frozen PBMC involved no sorting. Using its own MiXCR run on the 5' RACE reads, TCRdb lists one record per CDR3 protein. The data contain around 27,000 distinct CDR3 sequences, 6% of them singletons. Sequencing used PBMCs, obtained at follow-up. All receptors come from a male donor with early-stage non-small cell lung cancer.

The V call is TRBV12-3 or TRBV12-4, the J call TRBJ2-3; no reliable D call. Trimming pared 0 bases from V and 6 bases from J, leaving 7 bases between. The CDR3 covers 13 residues. In DNA, the CDR3 is TGTGCCAGCAGTTTAGCGACCGGGGATACGCAGTATTTT. Translation gives CASSLATGDTQYF.

This clonotype was seen ten or more times. The chain employs TRBV7-2 and TRBJ2-1; D gene uncertain. The CDR3 is 16 residues long. The germline V gene has CDR1 SGHTA and CDR2 FQGNSA. V was shortened by 2 bases and J by 2 bases, with 13 bases between the two germline ends. Written as DNA, the CDR3 is TGTGCCAGCAGCTTAAGCGCCCCCCCGGCCTACAATGAGCAGTTCTTC. This encodes CASSLSAPPAYNEQFF.

The rearrangement joins TRBV12-3 or TRBV12-4 to TRBJ1-5; D possibly corresponds to TRBD1 (5 bases). CDR3 length equals 14 residues. V gave up 5 bases and J gave up 1 base, with 9 bases separating them. CDR3 amino acids: CASSHQGSNQPQHF. The CDR3 region has the DNA TGTGCCAGCAGTCACCAGGGCAGCAATCAGCCCCAGCATTTT.

V is TRBV20-1 and J is TRBJ1-2, with D unresolved. Trimming shortened V by 0 bases and J by 3 bases, and 17 bases separated the two germline ends. CDR1 and CDR2 from the germline V gene are DFQATT and SNEGSKA (reference sequence). This CDR3 is built from 16 residues. CDR3 bases: TGCAGTGCTAGAGATCCAGCACCGCGCGAGGACTATGGCTACACCTTC. Translated: CSARDPAPREDYGYTF.

This clonotype has a count of ten or more. The V call is TRBV5-1, the J call TRBJ1-1, with 10 nucleotides matching TRBD1. The CDR3 spans 15 residues. Germline trimming cut 6 bases from V and 4 bases from J; bases unmatched to any gene: 9. Per germline, CDR1 SGHRS and CDR2 YFSETQ. The CDR3 here is CASTAGGQGFTEAFF. DNA of the CDR3: TGCGCCAGCACCGCAGGGGGACAGGGGTTCACTGAAGCTTTCTTT.

This clonotype was detected ten times or more. The CDR3 nucleotides read TGTGCCAGCAGCTTCCCGGGACAGGGCACAGATACGCAGTATTTT. Translated: CASSFPGQGTDTQYF. V usage is TRBV3-1 and J usage is TRBJ2-3; 8 bases map to TRBD1. V lost 5 bases and J lost 1; bases outside the gene matches: 5. CDR1 and CDR2 (germline): LGHDT, YNNKEL (reference sequence). There are 15 residues in the CDR3.

This clonotype was recorded many times. The gene calls are TRBV7-3 and TRBJ2-2; the D gene is possibly TRBD2 (6 bases). The germline V gene has CDR1 SGHTA and CDR2 FQGTGA. Trimming removed 2 bases at V and 4 bases at J, with 11 bases between. The CDR3 spans 15 residues. CDR3 sequence (DNA): TGTGCCAGCAGCTTATTAGCGGAATCCACCGGGGAGCTGTTTTTT. As protein: CASSLLAESTGELFF.

This clonotype has at least ten counts. The J gene is TRBJ2-1, the V gene TRBV6-5; the D gene is possibly TRBD2 (6 bases). CDR1 and CDR2 (germline): MNHEY, SVGAGI. V was clipped by 0 bases and J by 4 bases, with 10 bases between them. This CDR3 spans 15 amino acids. CDR3 nucleotide sequence: TGTGCCAGCAGTTACTCGCTAGCGCGGTACAATGAGCAGTTCTTC. It yields the protein CASSYSLARYNEQFF.

CDR3 coding DNA: TGCAGTGGGACAGTCGTGAACACTGAAGCTTTCTTT. Translating gives CSGTVVNTEAFF. The V gene is TRBV20-1, the J gene TRBJ1-1, with D possibly being TRBD1 (6 bases). V gave up 7 bases and J gave up 0 bases, with 9 bases separating them. This CDR3 contains 12 residues. The germline V gene encodes CDR1 DFQATT and CDR2 SNEGSKA (reference sequence).

This clonotype was counted only a few times. V usage is TRBV30 and J usage is TRBJ1-1; D is ambiguous. Deletions cut 2 bases from V and 9 bases from J, with 13 bases between. This CDR3 region has 12 residues. Germline assignment: CDR1 GTSNPN and CDR2 SVGIG (reference sequence). The CDR3 protein is CAWSPQQSKAFF. The CDR3 nucleotides read TGTGCCTGGAGTCCTCAACAGTCAAAAGCTTTCTTT. Based on the CDR3 plus reference TRBV30 and TRBJ1-1, the full variable domain is SQTIHQWPATLVQPVGSPLSLECTVEGTSNPNLYWYRQAAGRGLQLLFYSVGIGQISSEVPQNLSASRPQDRQFILSSKKLLLSDSGFYLCAWSPQQSKAFFGQGTRLTVV.

This clonotype was found many times. J is TRBJ2-2 and V is TRBV19; D is tentatively TRBD1 or TRBD2 (5 bases each). The V end lost 10 bases, the J end lost 1 base, and 13 bases lay between the germline ends. The CDR3 has 14 residues. Germline V gives CDR1 LNHDA, CDR2 SQIVND (reference sequence). The CDR3 nucleotides read TGTGCCACCCGGGGAAGGGGGAACACCGGGGAGCTGTTTTTT. Translation gives CATRGRGNTGELFF.

This clonotype was recorded at least ten times. The chain links TRBV7-3 to TRBJ2-2, with TRBD2 matching over 9 bases. Germline V gene data show CDR1 as SGHTA and CDR2 as FQGTGA. The J segment lost 3 bases and the V segment lost 4 bases, leaving 6 bases of the junction unmatched. The CDR3 length is 16 residues. Here the CDR3 DNA reads TGTGCCAGCAGCTCTGCGGGGGGGCCGGACACCGGGGAGCTGTTTTTT. Its protein product is CASSSAGGPDTGELFF.

This clonotype was counted ten times or more. The chain has TRBV7-9 and TRBJ1-1; 7 bases align to TRBD1. The CDR3 covers 15 residues. V dropped 5 bases and J dropped 1; count of bases not matched to a gene: 7. The germline V gene has CDR1 SEHNR and CDR2 FQNEAQ (reference sequence). The CDR3, as DNA: TGTGCCAGCAGCCCCCGGACAGGCGAGAACACTGAAGCTTTCTTT. Its protein is CASSPRTGENTEAFF.

This clonotype has ten or more counts. The chain couples TRBV7-8 to TRBJ2-4; the match to TRBD2 covers 9 bases. The CDR3 extends over 17 amino acids. Germline V gene sequence: CDR1 SGHVS, CDR2 FQNEAQ. With V trimmed by 4 bases and J by 2 bases, 9 bases remained unmatched. For the CDR3, the DNA is TGTGCCAGCAGCTCCCGGGTGCGGGAGGGAACCAAAAACATTCAGTACTTC. Protein sequence: CASSSRVREGTKNIQYF.

This clonotype was counted ten times or more. This rearrangement joins TRBV29-1 to TRBJ1-1, with 8 bases lining up with TRBD1. The CDR3 is 13 residues long. The germline V gene encodes CDR1 SQVTM and CDR2 ANQGSEA. V trimming: 5 bases; J trimming: 6 bases; junction bases outside the gene matches: 8. CDR3 bases: TGCAGCGTTCATGGACAGGGAGGCGCTGAAGCTTTCTTT. This codes for CSVHGQGGAEAFF.

This chain uses TRBV6-1 with TRBJ1-1; maybe TRBD1 (6 bases). Per germline, CDR1 MNHNS and CDR2 SASEGT. CDR3 length: 14 amino acids. Trimming pared 5 bases from V and 1 base from J, leaving 11 bases between. The CDR3 is CASSIQGGNTEAFF. The CDR3, as DNA: TGTGCCAGCAGTATACAGGGAGGGAACACTGAAGCTTTCTTT.

There are many counts of this clonotype. The chain has TRBV11-2 and TRBJ2-3; D is unresolved. CDR1 SGHAT and CDR2 FQNNGV come from the germline V gene. Trimming pared 5 bases from V and 6 bases from J, leaving 12 bases between. CDR3 length: 13 amino acids. CDR3 sequence: CASSPRLSDTQYF. CDR3 nucleotide sequence: TGTGCCAGCAGCCCGCGGCTATCCGATACGCAGTATTTT. Drawing the rest from reference TRBV11-2 and TRBJ2-3, the complete variable domain is EAGVAQSPRYKIIEKRQSVAFWCNPISGHATLYWYQQILGQGPKLLIQFQNNGVVDDSQLPKDRFSAERLKGVDSTLKIQPAKLEDSAVYLCASSPRLSDTQYFGPGTRLTVL.

This clonotype was seen ten or more times. The V gene is TRBV18, the J gene TRBJ2-7; a possible D gene is TRBD1 (5 bases). The V gene's germline CDR1 is KGHSH and CDR2 LQKENI. With 6 bases removed from V and 0 bases from J, the gap between germline ends came to 12 bases. The CDR3 extends over 14 amino acids. The DNA of the CDR3 is TGTGCCAGCTCGCTCACGACAGACTCCTACGAGCAGTACTTC. Translating it yields CASSLTTDSYEQYF. Based on the CDR3 plus reference TRBV18 and TRBJ2-7, the full variable domain is NAGVMQNPRHLVRRRGQEARLRCSPMKGHSHVYWYRQLPEEGLKFMVYLQKENIIDESGMPKERFSAEFPKEGPSILRIQQVVRGDSAAYFCASSLTTDSYEQYFGPGTRLTVT.

This clonotype was seen ten or more times. The J gene is TRBJ1-1, the V gene TRBV6-6; D is unresolved. Germline loops: CDR1 MNHNY, CDR2 SVGAGI (reference sequence). With 6 bases removed from V and 0 bases from J, the gap between germline ends came to 11 bases. The CDR3 consists of 14 residues. The DNA for the CDR3 is TGTGCCAGCAGACAAGCAGCGGTGAACACTGAAGCTTTCTTT. Amino acids: CASRQAAVNTEAFF.

This clonotype was counted at least ten times. The chain joins TRBV20-1 to TRBJ1-1; D is ambiguous. The length of the CDR3 is 13 residues. V was shortened by 4 bases and J by 0 bases, with 9 bases between the two germline ends. Germline assignment: CDR1 DFQATT and CDR2 SNEGSKA (reference sequence). The CDR3 spells CSAIRSMNTEAFF. CDR3 in DNA: TGCAGTGCTATCAGGAGCATGAACACTGAAGCTTTCTTT.

This clonotype was found many times. The chain employs TRBV6-5 and TRBJ1-2, with D unclear. This CDR3 has 12 residues. V lost 5 bases to trimming and J lost 4 bases, with 8 bases between them. Germline V lookup: CDR1 MNHEY, CDR2 SVGAGI. CDR3 in amino acids: CASSGYSYGYTF. Here the CDR3 DNA reads TGTGCCAGCAGTGGCTACAGCTATGGCTACACCTTC.

This clonotype was observed many times. The chain has TRBV29-1 and TRBJ2-3; D not certain. Trimming shortened V by 1 base and J by 2 bases, and 13 bases separated the two germline ends. In germline, CDR1 is SQVTM, CDR2 ANQGSEA. The CDR3 has 15 residues. CDR3 in DNA: TGCAGCGTTGAAGCATGGCAGAAACACACAGATACGCAGTATTTT. Its protein product is CSVEAWQKHTDTQYF.

The chain has TRBV7-2 and TRBJ2-1, with 7 positions matching TRBD2. The V and J ends lost 6 bases and 0 bases, in that order; junction bases with no gene match: 8. CDR1 is SGHTA, CDR2 FQGNSA, per germline. CDR3 length: 16 residues. The CDR3 here is CASRTGRISSYNEQFF. The CDR3 coding sequence is TGTGCCAGCAGGACCGGGAGGATATCCTCCTACAATGAGCAGTTCTTC.

This clonotype appeared a few times. The chain links TRBV5-6 to TRBJ2-3, with TRBD2 identical over 9 bases. The CDR3 is 15 amino acids. Germline CDR1 reads SGHDT; CDR2 reads YYEEEE. The J segment lost 6 bases and the V segment lost 1 base, leaving 6 bases of the junction unmatched. The DNA for the CDR3 is TGTGCCAGCAGCTTGTATGCGGGAGGGCTTGATACGCAGTATTTT. This translates into CASSLYAGGLDTQYF.

This clonotype is judged medium-sized (0.01 to 0.1%). The rearrangement uses TRBV10-3 and TRBJ2-5; either TRBD1 or TRBD2 may fit D (5 bases each). CDR3 length: 12 amino acids. Per the germline V gene, CDR1 is ENHRY and CDR2 is SYGVKD. Trimming pared 10 bases from V and 2 bases from J, leaving 11 bases between. CDR3: CATGTAQETQYF. CDR3 nucleotides: TGTGCCACAGGGACGGCGCAAGAGACCCAGTACTTC.

This clonotype was picked up a small number of times. The rearrangement links TRBV20-1 to TRBJ2-5; D ambiguous. The CDR3 is 12 residues long. Germline CDR1 is DFQATT and CDR2 is SNEGSKA (reference sequence). Trimming took 3 bases from V and 1 from J, leaving 6 bases between them. In nucleotides, the CDR3 is TGCAGTGCTAGGAAGGTCCAAGAGACCCAGTACTTC. It encodes CSARKVQETQYF.